Shown below are 27 T cell receptor beta chains from a single sample sequenced in a study of T cell responses to AZD1222 COVID-19 vaccine. Generated by immunoSEQ multiplex PCR, the TCRdb table keeps only in-frame clones and is missing some. The sample consists of 45,000 to 60,000 clones, about 85% of them appearing once. The specimen comprised peripheral blood, sampled on day 0 of AZD1222 vaccination. These receptors originate from an adult in good health.

The V call is TRBV6-5, the J call TRBJ1-6, with no clear D. Per germline, CDR1 MNHEY and CDR2 SVGAGI. The CDR3 sequence is 15 residues long. The germline V and J ends were trimmed by 2 bases and 6 bases, with 11 bases remaining between them. CDR3 sequence (DNA): TGTGCCAGCAGTTACGAACCGAATTCTAATTCACCCCTCCACTTT. Residues: CASSYEPNSNSPLHF.

This rearrangement joins TRBV7-9 to TRBJ2-7; D may be TRBD2 (7 bases). CDR1 is SEHNR, CDR2 FQNEAQ, per germline (reference sequence). V was pared by 3 bases and J by 5 bases, with 14 bases between. The CDR3 has 14 amino acids. CDR3 residues: CASSLGGPADEQYF. In nucleotides, the CDR3 is TGTGCCAGCAGCTTGGGGGGGCCCGCCGACGAGCAGTACTTC.

V gene TRBV3-1 (or the pseudogene TRBV3-2) combines with J gene TRBJ2-5; TRBD2 matches at 7 bases. In germline, CDR1 is LGHDT, CDR2 YNNKEL (reference sequence). V was pared by 2 bases and J by 5 bases, with 8 bases of the junction left unmatched. The length of the CDR3 is 15 residues. The CDR3 DNA reads as TGTGCCAGCAGCCAAACATCGGGTAGCGGGGAGACCCAGTACTTC. As protein: CASSQTSGSGETQYF.

This sequence joins TRBV9 and TRBJ2-2; 14 nucleotides agree with TRBD2. The germline gives CDR1 SGDLS, CDR2 YYNGEE. With 3 bases clipped from V and 4 bases from J, the junction kept 5 bases outside the gene matches. CDR3 length: 17 residues. In DNA, the CDR3 is TGTGCCAGCAGCGCCGGACTAGCGGGGGGCGGCACCGGGGAGCTGTTTTTT. Protein sequence: CASSAGLAGGGTGELFF.

The V gene is TRBV5-4, the J gene TRBJ1-2, with 7 nucleotides matching TRBD1. Losses at the gene ends were 4 bases for V and 4 bases for J; bases not matched to a gene: 10. Germline V CDR1 and CDR2: SGHNT, YYREEE (reference sequence). The CDR3 consists of 15 residues. The CDR3 region is CASSTTSGQSYGYTF. In nucleotides, the CDR3 is TGTGCCAGCAGCACCACCTCGGGACAGAGCTATGGCTACACCTTC.

The V call is TRBV27, the J call TRBJ2-7; perhaps TRBD2 as D (5 bases). CDR3 length: 15 amino acids. Germline V gene lookup returns CDR1 MNHEY and CDR2 SMNVEV (reference sequence). The V end lost 2 bases, the J end lost 0 bases, and 11 bases lay between the germline ends. The DNA of the CDR3 is TGTGCCAGCAGTTTAAACAGCGGAAACTCCTACGAGCAGTACTTC. This codes for CASSLNSGNSYEQYF.

This clone was seen only once. CDR3 amino acids: CASSLDELAGSGELFF. The CDR3 DNA is TGTGCCAGCAGCTTAGATGAACTAGCGGGGTCTGGGGAGCTGTTTTTT. The V call is TRBV11-2, the J call TRBJ2-2; 10 bases are a match to TRBD2. Germline V gene lookup returns CDR1 SGHAT and CDR2 FQNNGV. The junction had 6 bases not matched to a gene; V was cut back by 0 bases and J by 8 bases. The CDR3 runs to 16 residues.

The chain uses TRBV4-3 and TRBJ2-7, with 7 bases identical to TRBD1. The CDR3 is 17 residues long. Unmatched junction bases numbered 8, after V lost 0 bases and J lost 0 bases. Per germline, CDR1 LGHNA and CDR2 YSLEER. The CDR3 bases are TGCGCCAGCAGCCAAGATGGGGCAGGGGGAAGCTCCTACGAGCAGTACTTC. Amino acid sequence: CASSQDGAGGSSYEQYF.

This clone was seen just once. The J gene is TRBJ2-5, the V gene TRBV5-4; 11 bases line up with TRBD1. From germline, CDR1 is SGHNT and CDR2 YYREEE (reference sequence). The V segment lost 0 bases and the J segment 4 bases; nucleotides outside the gene matches: 2. CDR3 length: 15 amino acids. The chain's CDR3 is CASSLAGTGGETQYF. In DNA, the CDR3 is TGTGCCAGCAGCTTGGCCGGGACAGGGGGAGAGACCCAGTACTTC.

The chain links TRBV3-1 (or the pseudogene TRBV3-2) to TRBJ2-5; 10 bases agree with TRBD2. The CDR3 sequence is 16 residues long. Germline loops: CDR1 LGHDT, CDR2 YNNKEL (reference sequence). After removal of 4 bases from V and 4 bases from J, the junction contained 9 bases not matched to a gene. The CDR3 DNA sequence: TGTGCCAGCAGCCTCCGGAGCGGGGGGGGTTTAGAGACCCAGTACTTC. This translates into CASSLRSGGGLETQYF.

The genes are TRBV9 and TRBJ2-7; no firm D call. Trimming removed 3 bases from V and 0 bases from J, with 13 bases in between. The CDR3 runs 15 residues. CDR1 is SGDLS, CDR2 YYNGEE, per germline. The CDR3 protein is CASSAQGSGSYEQYF. The CDR3 region has the DNA TGTGCCAGCAGCGCCCAAGGGTCCGGCTCCTACGAGCAGTACTTC.

This clone was recorded once. The J gene is TRBJ2-1, the V gene TRBV7-9; D perhaps matches TRBD2 (6 bases). This CDR3 has 19 residues. V was clipped by 1 base and J by 1 base, with 20 bases between them. The germline gives CDR1 SEHNR, CDR2 FQNEAQ (reference sequence). CDR3 in amino acids: CASSLVSKDWTTSYNEQFF. The CDR3 bases are TGTGCCAGCAGCTTAGTTAGCAAAGATTGGACTACATCCTACAATGAGCAGTTCTTC.

The chain combines TRBV5-3 with TRBJ1-5; 7 positions agree with TRBD1. TRBV5-3 belongs to the ORF category, with a function that is uncertain. V lost 0 bases, J lost 0 bases, and 9 bases stayed unmatched. The CDR3 length is 18 residues. CDR3 sequence: CARSLAVTGHYSNQPQHF. CDR3 nucleotide sequence: TGTGCCAGAAGCTTGGCAGTGACAGGGCATTATAGCAATCAGCCCCAGCATTTT.

The chain uses TRBV9 and TRBJ2-3, with unresolved D. Germline V gene lookup returns CDR1 SGDLS and CDR2 YYNGEE. The CDR3 has 15 residues. V was pared by 0 bases and J by 2 bases, with 10 bases between. The CDR3 protein is CASSVGIGPTDTQYF. The DNA for the CDR3 is TGTGCCAGCAGCGTAGGAATAGGACCCACAGATACGCAGTATTTT.

This CDR3 reads CASSLEGTGNPKNIQYF. The CDR3 DNA sequence: TGTGCCAGCAGCCTCGAGGGTACAGGGAACCCCAAAAACATTCAGTACTTC. The chain is built from TRBV28 and TRBJ2-4, with a possible D match to TRBD1 (6 bases). There are 17 residues in the CDR3. Germline V gene sequence: CDR1 MDHEN, CDR2 SYDVKM. The V and J ends lost 6 bases and 2 bases respectively, with 20 bases between them.

This chain uses TRBV9 with TRBJ1-2; D ambiguous. CDR3 length: 15 amino acids. The V gene's germline CDR1 is SGDLS and CDR2 YYNGEE. V was cut by 4 bases and J by 8 bases, with 21 bases left in between. CDR3 in DNA: TGTGCCAGCAGCTCCCGGAGGGAGTCTAACGCGGGCTACACCTTC. This gives the protein CASSSRRESNAGYTF.

V gene TRBV5-6 combines with J gene TRBJ2-3; the match to TRBD2 covers 9 bases. The CDR3 has 17 amino acids. The germline CDR1 and CDR2 sequences are SGHDT and YYEEEE. V lost 4 bases, J lost 0 bases, and 9 bases stayed unmatched. The CDR3 nucleotides read TGTGCCAGCAGCGAACTAATAGCGGGGGAGAGCACAGATACGCAGTATTTT. It codes for CASSELIAGESTDTQYF.

J is TRBJ1-3 and V is TRBV5-6, with unresolved D. This CDR3 spans 17 amino acids. CDR1 and CDR2 from the germline V gene are SGHDT and YYEEEE. V shed 3 bases and J shed 0 bases, with 16 bases lying between them. CDR3: CASSYGPQPTSGNTIYF. CDR3 nucleotides: TGTGCCAGCAGCTACGGGCCCCAACCCACCTCTGGAAACACCATATATTTT.

The chain recombines TRBV19 with TRBJ1-6; 8 positions agree with TRBD1. The length of the CDR3 is 18 residues. With V trimmed by 6 bases and J by 8 bases, 18 bases remained unmatched. Germline loops: CDR1 LNHDA, CDR2 SQIVND (reference sequence). CDR3 DNA: TGTGCCAGTAGCGACCGGACAGGGCCAAAGATTTCCCATTCACCCCTCCACTTT. Encoded protein: CASSDRTGPKISHSPLHF.

The chain employs TRBV6-5 and TRBJ2-2; 7 nucleotides align to TRBD1. Trimming cost V 7 bases and J 1 base; bases outside gene matches: 6. CDR1 is MNHEY, CDR2 SVGAGI, per germline. The CDR3 sequence is 15 residues long. CDR3 region: CASIPRTGNTGELFF. The CDR3 DNA sequence: TGTGCCAGCATCCCCAGGACAGGGAACACCGGGGAGCTGTTTTTT.

This clone was seen just once. The chain joins TRBV6-5 to TRBJ2-7; tentatively, D is TRBD2 (5 bases). V gave up 5 bases and J gave up 3 bases, with 11 bases separating them. Germline V gives CDR1 MNHEY, CDR2 SVGAGI. The CDR3 covers 13 residues. The CDR3 reads CASSRTVLYEQYF. CDR3 DNA: TGTGCCAGCAGTCGGACTGTACTCTACGAGCAGTACTTC.

The rearrangement joins TRBV6-1 to TRBJ1-2; weak D call: TRBD1 (5 bases). The CDR3 contains 14 residues. The germline CDR1 and CDR2 sequences are MNHNS and SASEGT. Trimming shortened V by 2 bases and J by 5 bases, and 12 bases separated the two germline ends. CDR3 in amino acids: CASSEPRGGYGYTF. Written as DNA, the CDR3 is TGTGCCAGCAGTGAACCCCGCGGGGGGTATGGCTACACCTTC.

The genes are TRBV2 and TRBJ1-5, with D possibly matching TRBD1 (5 bases). Trimming removed 3 bases at V and 2 bases at J, with 8 bases between. The length of the CDR3 is 14 residues. Germline CDR1 is SNHLY and CDR2 is FYNNEI. The CDR3 is CASSDLGGNQPQHF. The DNA for the CDR3 is TGTGCCAGCAGTGACCTAGGGGGCAATCAGCCCCAGCATTTT.

The rearrangement uses TRBV6-5 and TRBJ2-5; 7 bases agree with TRBD1. This CDR3 contains 14 residues. The ends lost 2 bases at V and 5 bases at J; junction bases unmatched: 5. The germline V gene encodes CDR1 MNHEY and CDR2 SVGAGI. The CDR3 DNA is TGTGCCAGCAGTTACGAGGGGGCGGAGGAGACCCAGTACTTC. Amino acid sequence: CASSYEGAEETQYF.

This clone was detected only once. The chain links TRBV28 to TRBJ2-2; D call uncertain. Trimming pared 5 bases from V and 1 base from J, leaving 8 bases between. There are 14 residues in the CDR3. From germline, CDR1 is MDHEN and CDR2 SYDVKM. CDR3 DNA: TGTGCCAGCAGTCTTACACGGAACACCGGGGAGCTGTTTTTT. Protein: CASSLTRNTGELFF.

This chain uses TRBV7-6 with TRBJ1-6; possible D gene TRBD1, 6 bases. The CDR3 sequence is 16 residues long. V was pared by 5 bases and J by 10 bases, with 21 bases between. The germline V gene encodes CDR1 SGHVS and CDR2 FNYEAQ. CDR3 region: CASSPGSDSSDSPLHF. CDR3 DNA sequence: TGTGCCAGCAGCCCAGGTTCGGACAGTTCGGACTCACCCCTCCACTTT.

The V call is TRBV2, the J call TRBJ2-2; D not resolved. CDR1 and CDR2 (germline): SNHLY, FYNNEI. The CDR3 loop spans 12 amino acids. The V end was cut by 8 bases, the J end by 5 bases, with 9 bases between. The CDR3 protein is CASGIATGELFF. CDR3 in DNA: TGTGCCAGCGGGATAGCAACCGGGGAGCTGTTTTTT.